Here is one T cell receptor beta chain with its context. Its target is not known. With 5 bases removed from V and 5 bases from J, the gap between germline ends came to 16 bases. The germline V gene encodes CDR1 SSHAT and CDR2 FNYEAQ (reference sequence). CDR3 length: 14 amino acids. Clones were sequenced by immunoSEQ multiplex PCR, and TCRdb holds only the in-frame ones, with some missing. The sample gives about 15,000 clones, approximately 80% of which show up once; 9% to 12% is in the top ten. This entry belongs to a study of tumor-infiltrating lymphocytes in localized non-small cell lung cancer. Study at large: Several tumor histologies, both smoking statuses, and some post-neoadjuvant chemotherapy samples were included. Each patient gave resected tumor and non-adjacent uninvolved lung tissue.

Study findings and constraints: Available tissue quantity limited TCR sequencing to a patient subset.

The TCR comes from a human donor with non-small cell lung cancer. Sequenced input: uninvolved lung tissue not adjacent to the tumor. This sequence joins TRBV7-7 and TRBJ2-7, with D possibly matching TRBD2 (5 bases). Here the CDR3 reads CASSPLRVGHEQYF. The CDR3 DNA follows: TGTGCCAGCAGCCCACTGAGGGTGGGCCACGAGCAGTACTTC. The entire variable domain, with the rest obtained from reference TRBV7-7 and TRBJ2-7, is as follows: GAGVSQSPRYKVTKRGQDVTLRCDPISSHATLYWYQQALGQGPEFLTYFNYEAQPDKSGLPSDRFSAERPEGSISTLTIQRTEQRDSAMYRCASSPLRVGHEQYFGPGTRLTVT.